This T cell receptor (beta chain) is from a study of T cell responses to AZD1222 COVID-19 vaccine. The CDR3 totals 13 residues. Germline values: CDR1 GTSNPN, CDR2 SVGIG (reference sequence). J lost 2 bases, V lost 3 bases, and 3 bases had no gene match. Second-dose intervals of approximately 4 or approximately 12 weeks were pooled. Of note for this clone: Its antigen is undetermined.

Study-wide results and caveats: The sample set comprised mostly white British donors with more females, and clonal diversity was possibly underestimated.

This table comes from immunoSEQ multiplex PCR, and its TCRdb copy is limited to in-frame clones, with some not included. Of 57,000 or so clones detected, roughly 80% appear once; the ten largest clones hold roughly 3.5%. V and J are TRBV30 and TRBJ1-2, with 7 bases aligning to TRBD1. The origin of this receptor is an adult who received the AZD1222 COVID-19 vaccine. Sequences were derived from peripheral blood, sampled 28 days after the second AZD1222 dose. The CDR3 sequence is CAWRTTGNYGYTF. The DNA for the CDR3 is TGTGCCTGGAGGACGACAGGGAACTATGGCTACACCTTC.